This T cell receptor beta chain derives from a study of CD8+ T cells in alopecia areata. Treatment described: oral pan-JAK inhibitor, 5-10 mg twice daily. Extracted RNA was reverse transcribed, and the resulting cDNA served as sequencing template. Repertoires were generated with immunoSEQ multiplex PCR, while TCRdb's copy carries only in-frame clones and drops some. The sample has more than 85,000 clones, around 60% seen once; the top ten hold roughly a sixth. This clone was counted only a few times. The J segment lost 2 bases and the V segment lost 2 bases, leaving 9 bases of the junction unmatched. This CDR3 spans 17 amino acids. Looked up from germline, CDR1 is SQVTM and CDR2 is ANQGSEA.

The TCR sequence derives from a human donor with alopecia areata. The material was CD8+ T cells sorted from blood, obtained at week 4, from a patient treated with tofacitinib. The rearrangement joins TRBV29-1 to TRBJ2-2; 9 bases are shared with TRBD1. DNA of the CDR3: TGCAGCGTTGAACTCCCCCTGGACAGGGGAAACACCGGGGAGCTGTTTTTT. This codes for CSVELPLDRGNTGELFF.